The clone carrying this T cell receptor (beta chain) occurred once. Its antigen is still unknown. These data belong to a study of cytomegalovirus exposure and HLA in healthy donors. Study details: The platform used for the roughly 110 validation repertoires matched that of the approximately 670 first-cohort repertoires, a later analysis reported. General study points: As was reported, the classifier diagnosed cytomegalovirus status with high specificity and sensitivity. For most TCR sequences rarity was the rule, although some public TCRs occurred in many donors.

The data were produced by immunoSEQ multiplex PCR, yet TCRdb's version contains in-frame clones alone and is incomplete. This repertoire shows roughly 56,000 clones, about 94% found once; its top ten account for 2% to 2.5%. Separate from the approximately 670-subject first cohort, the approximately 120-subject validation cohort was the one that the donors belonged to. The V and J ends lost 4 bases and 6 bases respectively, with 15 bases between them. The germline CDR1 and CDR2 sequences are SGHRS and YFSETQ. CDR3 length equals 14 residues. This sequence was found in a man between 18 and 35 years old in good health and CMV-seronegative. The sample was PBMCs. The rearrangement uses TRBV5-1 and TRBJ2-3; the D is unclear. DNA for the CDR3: TGCGCCAGCAGCCCGGAGTCAGCCGGCGATACGCAGTATTTT. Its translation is CASSPESAGDTQYF.